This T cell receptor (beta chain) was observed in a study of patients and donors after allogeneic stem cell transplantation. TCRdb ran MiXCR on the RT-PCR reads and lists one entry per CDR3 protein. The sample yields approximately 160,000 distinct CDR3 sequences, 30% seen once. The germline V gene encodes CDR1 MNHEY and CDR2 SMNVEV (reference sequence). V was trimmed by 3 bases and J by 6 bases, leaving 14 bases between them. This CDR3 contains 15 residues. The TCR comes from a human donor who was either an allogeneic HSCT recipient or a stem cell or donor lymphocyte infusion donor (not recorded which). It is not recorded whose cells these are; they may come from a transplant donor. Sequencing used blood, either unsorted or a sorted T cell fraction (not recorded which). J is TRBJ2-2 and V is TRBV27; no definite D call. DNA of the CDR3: TGTGCCAGCAGTTTTTTTGGGGTTGATCCCGGGGAGCTGTTTTTT. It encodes CASSFFGVDPGELFF.